The next 4 T cell receptor beta chains were all read from a single sample in a study of Ad26.COV2.S vaccination and SARS-CoV-2 variants (dated by TCRdb to the early 2020s). This specimen's treatment or condition label, interpreted: about 20 received Ad26.COV2.S at low or high dose, single or two shots; several received placebo; per-sample allocation not given. For vaccine and placebo recipients, the sequenced repertoires came from samples collected on day 63 after the first injection. The library relied on the immunoSEQ multiplex PCR assay. Entries here come from immuneACCESS through TCRdb and include only in-frame sequences with V and J called. Some clones fail to appear in such tables; in the studies checked, an unresolved V gene covers under half of the shortfall, and the cause of the remainder is unknown. Across this sample there are over 400,000 clones, with roughly 89% seen only once. The ten largest make up just over 2.5% of the sample.

This specimen was peripheral blood, taken in a trial of Ad26.COV2.S vaccine versus placebo. The receptors originated from a person aged 18-65 years who received the Ad26.COV2.S COVID-19 vaccine or a placebo.

The CDR3 loop reads CASSIMMNTEAFF. In nucleotides, the CDR3 is TGTGCCAGTAGTATAATGATGAACACTGAAGCTTTCTTT. The chain has TRBV19 and TRBJ1-1; D gene unclear. Germline-derived CDR1 and CDR2 are LNHDA and SQIVND (reference sequence). The V gene lost 2 bases and the J gene lost 0 bases, with 4 bases spanning the gap. The CDR3 has 13 residues.

The genes are TRBV5-1 and TRBJ2-7; weak D call: TRBD1 (7 bases). This CDR3 spans 16 amino acids. CDR1 is SGHRS and CDR2 is YFSETQ in the germline V gene. The V and J ends lost 4 bases and 3 bases respectively, with 20 bases between them. CDR3 residues: CASSPGGGQPDYEQYF. As DNA, the CDR3 is TGCGCCAGCAGCCCTGGAGGGGGACAGCCCGACTACGAGCAGTACTTC.

This clone was observed a few times. This chain joins TRBV20-1 and TRBJ1-1; weak D call: TRBD1 (6 bases). Looked up from germline, CDR1 is DFQATT and CDR2 is SNEGSKA (reference sequence). This CDR3 is built from 11 residues. V gave up 6 bases and J gave up 8 bases, with 13 bases separating them. CDR3 sequence: CSAKGHLEAFF. The CDR3 DNA sequence: TGCAGTGCCAAGGGACACTTAGAAGCTTTCTTT.

The chain couples TRBV7-8 to TRBJ1-2; D is unresolved. The ends were cut back, 5 bases at V and 3 bases at J, with 7 bases in the middle. This CDR3 has 12 residues. Per the germline V gene, CDR1 is SGHVS and CDR2 is FQNEAQ. The CDR3 region is CASSGDYYGYTF. As DNA, the CDR3 is TGTGCCAGCAGCGGTGACTACTATGGCTACACCTTC. Full variable domain (missing parts from reference TRBV7-8 and TRBJ1-2): GAGVSQSPRYKVAKRGQDVALRCDPISGHVSLFWYQQALGQGPEFLTYFQNEAQLDKSGLPSDRFFAERPEGSVSTLKIQRTQQEDSAVYLCASSGDYYGYTFGSGTRLTVV.